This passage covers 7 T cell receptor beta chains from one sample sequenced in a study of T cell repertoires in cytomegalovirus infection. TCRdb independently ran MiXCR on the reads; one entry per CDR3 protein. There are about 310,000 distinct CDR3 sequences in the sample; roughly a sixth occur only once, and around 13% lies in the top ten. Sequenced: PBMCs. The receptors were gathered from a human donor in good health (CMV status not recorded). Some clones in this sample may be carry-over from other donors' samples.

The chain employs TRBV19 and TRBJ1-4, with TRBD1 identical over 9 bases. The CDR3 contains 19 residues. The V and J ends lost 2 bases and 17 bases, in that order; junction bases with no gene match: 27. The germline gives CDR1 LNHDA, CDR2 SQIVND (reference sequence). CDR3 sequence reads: CASSINPFYRQGEIVRRFF. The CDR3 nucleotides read TGTGCCAGTAGTATAAACCCATTCTACCGACAGGGGGAAATTGTACGTCGTTTTTTT.

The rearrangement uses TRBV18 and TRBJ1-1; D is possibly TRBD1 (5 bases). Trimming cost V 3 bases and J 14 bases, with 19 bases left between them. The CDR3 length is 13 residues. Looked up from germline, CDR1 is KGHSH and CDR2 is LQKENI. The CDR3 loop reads CASSPEGVGLVFF. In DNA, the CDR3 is TGTGCCAGCTCACCGGAGGGCGTGGGGCTTGTCTTCTTT.

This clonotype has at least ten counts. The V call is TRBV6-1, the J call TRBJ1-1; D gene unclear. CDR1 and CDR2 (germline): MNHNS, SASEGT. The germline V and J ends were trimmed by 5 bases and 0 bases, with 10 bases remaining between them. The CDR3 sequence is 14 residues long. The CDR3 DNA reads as TGTGCCAGCAGTTCCCGACTGCTGAACACTGAAGCTTTCTTT. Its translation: CASSSRLLNTEAFF.

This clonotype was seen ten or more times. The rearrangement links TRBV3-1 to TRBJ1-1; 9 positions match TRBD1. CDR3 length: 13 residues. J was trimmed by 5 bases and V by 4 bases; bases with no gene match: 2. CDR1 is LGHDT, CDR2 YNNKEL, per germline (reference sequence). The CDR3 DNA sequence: TGTGCCAGCAGCCCCGGACAGGGGACTGAAGCTTTCTTT. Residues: CASSPGQGTEAFF. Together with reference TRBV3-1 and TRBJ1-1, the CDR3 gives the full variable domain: DTAVSQTPKYLVTQMGNDKSIKCEQNLGHDTMYWYKQDSKKFLKIMFSYNNKELIINETVPNRFSPKSPDKAHLNLHINSLELGDSAVYFCASSPGQGTEAFFGQGTRLTVV.

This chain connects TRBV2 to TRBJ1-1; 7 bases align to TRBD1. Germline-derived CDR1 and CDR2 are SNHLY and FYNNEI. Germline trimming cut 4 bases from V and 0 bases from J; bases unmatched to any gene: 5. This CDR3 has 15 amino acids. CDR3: CASSVQGTMNTEAFF. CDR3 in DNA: TGTGCCAGCAGTGTACAGGGGACTATGAACACTGAAGCTTTCTTT.

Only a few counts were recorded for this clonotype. This chain's CDR3 is CSARVNPDRKDNYGYTF. The CDR3 nucleotides read TGCAGTGCTAGAGTTAATCCCGACAGGAAAGATAACTATGGCTACACCTTC. V is TRBV20-1 and J is TRBJ1-2; TRBD1 might be the D (6 bases). The V end lost 1 base, the J end lost 1 base, and 19 bases lay between the germline ends. Germline V CDR1 and CDR2: DFQATT, SNEGSKA (reference sequence). The CDR3 runs 17 residues.

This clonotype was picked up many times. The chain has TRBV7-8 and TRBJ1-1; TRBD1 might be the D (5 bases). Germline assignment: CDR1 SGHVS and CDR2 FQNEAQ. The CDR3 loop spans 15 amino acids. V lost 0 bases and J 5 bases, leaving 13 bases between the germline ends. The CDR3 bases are TGTGCCAGCAGCTTAGCTTGGGCAGGGCGGACTGAAGCTTTCTTT. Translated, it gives CASSLAWAGRTEAFF.